These 23 T cell receptor beta chains were all obtained from the same sample, sequenced in a study of CD8 T cells in ankylosing spondylitis. TCRdb passed the 5' RACE reads through MiXCR, listing each CDR3 protein once. This sample has about 150,000 distinct CDR3 sequences, with 30% to 35% found just once. The sample consisted of synovial fluid, either unsorted or a sorted T cell fraction (not recorded which). These receptors originate from a male donor with ankylosing spondylitis.

In this sample, this clonotype turned up many times. This rearrangement joins TRBV20-1 to TRBJ1-2; weak D call: TRBD1 (6 bases). CDR1 and CDR2 (germline): DFQATT, SNEGSKA (reference sequence). This CDR3 is 14 amino acids long. The V end was cut by 2 bases, the J end by 9 bases, with 19 bases between. This CDR3 reads CSARQSGGAGRYTF. The CDR3 DNA is TGCAGTGCTAGACAAAGCGGGGGCGCAGGGCGCTACACCTTC.

V gene TRBV7-2 combines with J gene TRBJ2-7; 7 nucleotides agree with TRBD2. Germline-derived CDR1 and CDR2 are SGHTA and FQGNSA. The CDR3 extends over 12 amino acids. V was pared by 5 bases and J by 8 bases, with 6 bases of the junction left unmatched. Written as DNA, the CDR3 is TGTGCCAGCAGCCGTGAGCGGGGCCAGCAGTACTTC. Translating gives CASSRERGQQYF.

This clonotype appeared many times. J is TRBJ2-3 and V is TRBV3-1, with TRBD2 as a possible D gene (6 bases). Germline V gene sequence: CDR1 LGHDT, CDR2 YNNKEL (reference sequence). The V gene lost 3 bases and the J gene lost 5 bases, with 6 bases spanning the gap. The CDR3 extends over 12 amino acids. CDR3 region: CASSQGGDTQYF. The CDR3, as DNA: TGTGCCAGCAGCCAGGGAGGAGATACGCAGTATTTT.

This rearrangement joins TRBV5-8 to TRBJ2-5; the D is unclear. CDR1 is SGHTS and CDR2 is YDEGEE in the germline V gene. The CDR3 covers 11 residues. V lost 0 bases to trimming and J lost 11 bases, with 8 bases between them. CDR3 sequence: CASSLGAKQYF. CDR3 bases: TGTGCCAGCAGCTTGGGGGCCAAGCAGTACTTC.

This chain joins TRBV7-2 and TRBJ2-7; D not certain. Germline assignment: CDR1 SGHTA and CDR2 FQGNSA. The CDR3 consists of 14 residues. V was shortened by 5 bases and J by 3 bases, with 14 bases between the two germline ends. The CDR3 sequence is CASSQGYRDYEQYF. In DNA form, the CDR3 reads TGTGCCAGCAGCCAAGGGTACCGAGACTACGAGCAGTACTTC.

V is TRBV4-2 and J is TRBJ1-2; 9 nucleotides agree with TRBD1. The J segment lost 3 bases and the V segment lost 1 base, leaving 3 bases of the junction unmatched. Germline CDR1 is LGHNA and CDR2 is YNFKEQ. The CDR3 has 15 residues. The CDR3 DNA sequence: TGTGCCAGCAGCCAAGGGACAGGGGAAGACTATGGCTACACCTTC. It is translated as CASSQGTGEDYGYTF.

This clonotype was detected many times. In DNA form, the CDR3 reads TGTGCCATCAGGGGGGACAGGCACACTGAAGCTTTCTTT. It yields the protein CAIRGDRHTEAFF. This chain uses TRBV10-3 with TRBJ1-1, with TRBD1 matching 8 bases. The V gene end was trimmed by 6 bases and the J gene end by 3 bases; junction bases not matched to a gene: 3. Germline V gene lookup returns CDR1 ENHRY and CDR2 SYGVKD. This CDR3 has 13 residues.

The V and J genes are TRBV12-3 or TRBV12-4 and TRBJ2-4; D might be TRBD1 (7 bases). The CDR3 sequence is 15 residues long. V lost 6 bases to trimming and J lost 0 bases, with 12 bases between them. The CDR3 region is CASRSGGLAKNIQYF. The CDR3 region has the DNA TGTGCCAGCAGGTCAGGGGGGCTAGCCAAAAACATTCAGTACTTC.

This CDR3 reads CASSLGDRNMNTEAFF. The CDR3 coding sequence is TGTGCCAGCAGCTTGGGTGACAGGAACATGAACACTGAAGCTTTCTTT. The chain joins TRBV7-8 to TRBJ1-1, with D maybe TRBD1 (6 bases). Germline V gene lookup returns CDR1 SGHVS and CDR2 FQNEAQ. The V end was cut by 3 bases, the J end by 0 bases, with 14 bases between. The CDR3 length is 16 residues.

The genes are TRBV6-1 and TRBJ2-1; TRBD2 matches 9 bases. Unmatched junction bases numbered 16, after V lost 7 bases and J lost 6 bases. The germline V gene has CDR1 MNHNS and CDR2 SASEGT. This CDR3 region has 17 residues. In DNA, the CDR3 is TGTGCCAGCACCCACCCGGGGGCGGGAGGGCCGTTCAATGAGCAGTTCTTC. Translation: CASTHPGAGGPFNEQFF.

The CDR3 protein is CASKPPRLNTGELFF. In DNA form, the CDR3 reads TGTGCCAGCAAACCCCCCCGCTTGAACACCGGGGAGCTGTTTTTT. The J gene is TRBJ2-2, the V gene TRBV28, with D unclear. Germline values: CDR1 MDHEN, CDR2 SYDVKM. This CDR3 has 15 amino acids. V was trimmed by 7 bases and J by 1 base, leaving 13 bases between them. Using reference TRBV28 and TRBJ2-2 for the parts outside the CDR3, the full variable domain is DVKVTQSSRYLVKRTGEKVFLECVQDMDHENMFWYRQDPGLGLRLIYFSYDVKMKEKGDIPEGYSVSREKKERFSLILESASTNQTSMYLCASKPPRLNTGELFFGEGSRLTVL.

This clonotype was picked up one time. The V call is TRBV20-1, the J call TRBJ1-2; 8 bases fit TRBD1. The V gene end was trimmed by 1 base and the J gene end by 3 bases; junction bases not matched to a gene: 10. This CDR3 is 16 amino acids long. Looked up from germline, CDR1 is DFQATT and CDR2 is SNEGSKA (reference sequence). Here the CDR3 DNA reads TGCAGTGCTAGAGCCCGGACAGGGAGCTTCGACTATGGCTACACCTTC. The encoded protein is CSARARTGSFDYGYTF.

This clonotype was detected only a few times. This rearrangement joins TRBV29-1 to TRBJ2-5, with TRBD2 as a possible D gene (7 bases). The CDR3 consists of 17 residues. The V gene lost 4 bases and the J gene lost 2 bases, with 23 bases spanning the gap. The V gene's germline CDR1 is SQVTM and CDR2 ANQGSEA. This chain's CDR3 is CSVGTVSLAGEQETQYF. The CDR3 coding sequence is TGCAGCGTTGGGACAGTAAGTCTTGCGGGAGAACAAGAGACCCAGTACTTC. Together with reference TRBV29-1 and TRBJ2-5, the CDR3 gives the full variable domain: SAVISQKPSRDICQRGTSLTIQCQVDSQVTMMFWYRQQPGQSLTLIATANQGSEATYESGFVIDKFPISRPNLTFSTLTVSNMSPEDSSIYLCSVGTVSLAGEQETQYFGPGTRLLVL.

The table lists this clonotype with a few counts. The gene calls are TRBV7-2 and TRBJ1-1; 7 bases align to TRBD1. The V gene end was trimmed by 5 bases and the J gene end by 1 base; junction bases not matched to a gene: 1. The CDR3 consists of 13 residues. Germline V gene lookup returns CDR1 SGHTA and CDR2 FQGNSA. The CDR3 here is CASSRDRNTEAFF. The CDR3 region has the DNA TGTGCCAGCAGCCGGGACAGGAACACTGAAGCTTTCTTT.

This clonotype appeared a few times. The chain is built from TRBV2 and TRBJ2-1; D is possibly TRBD2 (7 bases). Looked up from germline, CDR1 is SNHLY and CDR2 is FYNNEI. V was pared by 7 bases and J by 9 bases, with 13 bases between. The CDR3 runs to 12 residues. The CDR3: CASIKGGPEQFF. The CDR3, as DNA: TGTGCCAGCATCAAGGGGGGGCCTGAGCAGTTCTTC.

The rearrangement links TRBV5-1 to TRBJ2-3; perhaps TRBD1 as D (7 bases). This CDR3 region has 16 residues. The germline V gene has CDR1 SGHRS and CDR2 YFSETQ. With 2 bases removed from V and 2 bases from J, the gap between germline ends came to 15 bases. The CDR3 loop reads CASSLQGRKDTDTQYF. The CDR3 region has the DNA TGCGCCAGCAGCTTACAGGGGAGGAAGGACACAGATACGCAGTATTTT.

V gene TRBV20-1 combines with J gene TRBJ1-1; D is ambiguous. Germline V gives CDR1 DFQATT, CDR2 SNEGSKA (reference sequence). V dropped 6 bases and J dropped 0 bases, with 17 bases sitting between them. CDR3 size: 15 residues. The CDR3 sequence: CSAKSGVQMNTEAFF. For the CDR3, the DNA is TGCAGTGCAAAGTCAGGCGTACAAATGAACACTGAAGCTTTCTTT.

The chain uses TRBV19 and TRBJ2-1, with D tentatively TRBD1 (5 bases). Germline V gene data show CDR1 as LNHDA and CDR2 as SQIVND (reference sequence). The germline V and J ends were trimmed by 5 bases and 2 bases, with 10 bases remaining between them. The CDR3 totals 14 residues. For the CDR3, the DNA is TGTGCCAGTAGTCGTACAGGAACCTACAATGAGCAGTTCTTC. Translated, it gives CASSRTGTYNEQFF.

The genes are TRBV7-9 and TRBJ2-7, with D possibly TRBD2 on 6 matching bases. The germline CDR1 and CDR2 sequences are SEHNR and FQNEAQ (reference sequence). The CDR3 length is 14 residues. The V end was cut by 5 bases, the J end by 7 bases, with 18 bases between. CDR3 amino acids: CASSLSGTGSEQYF. DNA of the CDR3: TGTGCCAGCAGCCTATCCGGGACTGGGTCGGAGCAGTACTTC.

This clonotype appeared many times. The gene calls are TRBV4-3 and TRBJ2-7, with D perhaps given as TRBD1 or TRBD2 (5 bases each). This CDR3 region has 14 residues. Trimming pared 1 base from V and 3 bases from J, leaving 10 bases between. CDR1 and CDR2 from the germline V gene are LGHNA and YSLEER. CDR3 in DNA: TGCGCCAGCAGCCAAGGGGACCATAACTACGAGCAGTACTTC. It specifies CASSQGDHNYEQYF.

The chain couples TRBV2 to TRBJ1-2; a weak D match, TRBD1 (5 bases). CDR3 size: 14 residues. Looked up from germline, CDR1 is SNHLY and CDR2 is FYNNEI. V lost 1 base and J 3 bases, leaving 9 bases between the germline ends. The CDR3 DNA reads as TGTGCCAGCAGTGAAGGAGAGGGGCACTATGGCTACACCTTC. The encoded protein is CASSEGEGHYGYTF. Drawing the rest from reference TRBV2 and TRBJ1-2, the complete variable domain is EPEVTQTPSHQVTQMGQEVILRCVPISNHLYFYWYRQILGQKVEFLVSFYNNEISEKSEIFDDQFSVERPDGSNFTLKIRSTKLEDSAMYFCASSEGEGHYGYTFGSGTRLTVV.

The gene calls are TRBV4-2 and TRBJ2-7; 10 bases match TRBD2. The CDR3 totals 17 residues. Trimming cost V 1 base and J 3 bases; bases outside gene matches: 9. Germline V gene data show CDR1 as LGHNA and CDR2 as YNFKEQ. The CDR3 reads CASSQGGTSDDYYEQYF. Written as DNA, the CDR3 is TGTGCCAGCAGCCAAGGGGGGACTAGCGACGATTACTACGAGCAGTACTTC.

This chain links TRBV2 with TRBJ2-2; TRBD2 is a possible D gene (6 bases). Germline assignment: CDR1 SNHLY and CDR2 FYNNEI. This CDR3 contains 14 residues. Trimming took 6 bases from V and 7 from J, leaving 15 bases between them. CDR3 coding DNA: TGTGCCAGCAGCCCCGGACTACTCGGCGGGGAGCTGTTTTTT. This gives the protein CASSPGLLGGELFF.